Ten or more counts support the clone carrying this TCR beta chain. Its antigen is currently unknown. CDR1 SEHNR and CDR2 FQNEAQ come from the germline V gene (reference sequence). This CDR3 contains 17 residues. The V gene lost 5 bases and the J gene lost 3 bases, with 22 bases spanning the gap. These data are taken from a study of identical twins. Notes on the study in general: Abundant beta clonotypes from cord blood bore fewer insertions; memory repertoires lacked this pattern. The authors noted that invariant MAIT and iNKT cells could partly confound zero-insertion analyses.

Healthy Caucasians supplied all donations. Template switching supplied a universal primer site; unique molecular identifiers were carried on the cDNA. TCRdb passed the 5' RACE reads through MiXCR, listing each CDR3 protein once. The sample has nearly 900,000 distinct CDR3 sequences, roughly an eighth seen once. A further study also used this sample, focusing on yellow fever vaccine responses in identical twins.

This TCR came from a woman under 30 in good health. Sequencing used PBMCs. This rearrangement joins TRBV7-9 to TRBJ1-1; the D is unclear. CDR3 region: CASSTRLAQTSDTEAFF. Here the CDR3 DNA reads TGTGCCAGCAGCACCCGACTGGCTCAAACTTCGGACACTGAAGCTTTCTTT.